What follows are 24 T cell receptor beta chains derived from one specimen sequenced in a study of blood T cell repertoires in COVID-19. The table came from immunoSEQ multiplex PCR; TCRdb's copy has only in-frame clones and leaves some out. The profile shows some 82,000 clones, 80% to 90% of them singletons. The sequenced sample was peripheral blood. These receptors were obtained from an older man with active or convalescent COVID-19.

This clone was counted once. The J gene is TRBJ2-2, the V gene TRBV4-1, with D maybe TRBD1 (5 bases). Germline V CDR1 and CDR2: MGHRA, YSYEKL. The V end lost 0 bases, the J end lost 5 bases, and 19 bases lay between the germline ends. This CDR3 has 18 residues. The CDR3 spells CASSQEGEDIAETGELFF. The CDR3 DNA sequence: TGCGCCAGCAGCCAAGAAGGAGAGGACATAGCCGAGACCGGGGAGCTGTTTTTT.

The table lists this clone with a count of one. The rearrangement joins TRBV5-6 to TRBJ1-5, with D perhaps TRBD1 (5 bases). The CDR3 extends over 14 amino acids. The V end lost 2 bases, the J end lost 7 bases, and 13 bases lay between the germline ends. CDR1 is SGHDT and CDR2 is YYEEEE in the germline V gene. The CDR3, as DNA: TGTGCCAGCAGCTTTTTGGGGAGGGACCAGCCCCAGCATTTT. It codes for CASSFLGRDQPQHF.

This rearrangement joins TRBV28 to TRBJ2-5; 8 positions agree with TRBD1. There are 14 residues in the CDR3. Germline CDR1 MDHEN, CDR2 SYDVKM. Trimming at V came to 3 bases and at J to 4 bases, leaving 4 bases not matched to a gene. CDR3 amino acids: CASSLVQGGETQYF. Written as DNA, the CDR3 is TGTGCCAGCAGTTTGGTACAGGGGGGAGAGACCCAGTACTTC.

The V gene is TRBV11-1, the J gene TRBJ2-7; 8 nucleotides align to TRBD2. CDR1 is SGHAT, CDR2 FQDESV, per germline (reference sequence). Trimming took 0 bases from V and 6 from J; bases not matched to a gene: 10. CDR3 size: 16 residues. The CDR3 loop reads CASSLAITGGLLEQYF. The CDR3 region has the DNA TGTGCCAGCAGCTTAGCGATAACGGGGGGGCTCCTCGAGCAGTACTTC.

The rearrangement links TRBV19 to TRBJ1-4; 7 bases are shared with TRBD1. Unmatched junction bases numbered 5, after V lost 7 bases and J lost 0 bases. CDR3 length equals 15 residues. Germline CDR1 and CDR2: LNHDA and SQIVND (reference sequence). The CDR3 spells CASNFGQATNEKLFF. The CDR3 DNA is TGTGCCAGTAATTTCGGACAGGCAACTAATGAAAAACTGTTTTTT. The whole variable domain, remainder taken from reference TRBV19 and TRBJ1-4, is DGGITQSPKYLFRKEGQNVTLSCEQNLNHDAMYWYRQDPGQGLRLIYYSQIVNDFQKGDIAEGYSVSREKKESFPLTVTSAQKNPTAFYLCASNFGQATNEKLFFGSGTQLSVL.

This clone was seen a few times. The chain uses TRBV12-3 or TRBV12-4 and TRBJ2-7, with D possibly matching TRBD2 (6 bases). V gave up 10 bases and J gave up 0 bases, with 13 bases separating them. CDR3 length: 13 residues. The CDR3 spells CATSSANSYEQYF. The CDR3 bases are TGTGCCACTTCTAGCGCGAACTCCTACGAGCAGTACTTC.

The rearrangement joins TRBV7-7 to TRBJ2-7, with 7 bases that match TRBD1. Trimming removed 5 bases from V and 0 bases from J; junction bases left unmatched: 4. The length of the CDR3 is 14 residues. The germline CDR1 and CDR2 sequences are SSHAT and FNYEAQ (reference sequence). The CDR3 is CASSPTGSSYEQYF. Written as DNA, the CDR3 is TGTGCCAGCAGCCCGACAGGGAGCTCCTACGAGCAGTACTTC.

The chain combines TRBV11-2 with TRBJ1-4; 7 bases match TRBD1. The V gene's germline CDR1 is SGHAT and CDR2 FQNNGV. Trimming took 6 bases from V and 2 from J; bases not matched to a gene: 9. The length of the CDR3 is 16 residues. This CDR3 is CASSLQGFGTNEKLFF. The CDR3 coding sequence is TGTGCCAGCAGTTTACAGGGGTTTGGTACTAATGAAAAACTGTTTTTT.

J is TRBJ2-7 and V is TRBV11-2, with D perhaps TRBD1 (5 bases). Germline V gene lookup returns CDR1 SGHAT and CDR2 FQNNGV. This CDR3 region has 15 residues. V was cut by 0 bases and J by 1 base, with 10 bases left in between. The DNA of the CDR3 is TGTGCCAGCAGCTTAGAAAGGGGTAGATCCTACGAGCAGTACTTC. Translated, it gives CASSLERGRSYEQYF.

The chain combines TRBV13 with TRBJ2-7; the match to TRBD2 covers 8 bases. Trimming at V came to 4 bases and at J to 5 bases, leaving 4 bases not matched to a gene. This CDR3 has 13 amino acids. CDR1 and CDR2 (germline): PRHDT, FYEKMQ (reference sequence). The CDR3 loop is CASSSGLAHEQYF. The CDR3 DNA follows: TGTGCCAGCAGCTCCGGACTAGCCCACGAGCAGTACTTC.

The chain has TRBV11-1 and TRBJ2-1; tentatively, D is TRBD1 (5 bases). The CDR3 extends over 16 amino acids. With 1 base removed from V and 6 bases from J, the gap between germline ends came to 16 bases. The V gene's germline CDR1 is SGHAT and CDR2 FQDESV (reference sequence). Written as DNA, the CDR3 is TGTGCCAGCAGCTTAGTGGGTGCAGGGTTGGTCAATGAGCAGTTCTTC. As protein: CASSLVGAGLVNEQFF.

The chain links TRBV3-1 (or the pseudogene TRBV3-2) to TRBJ2-7; D gene uncertain. Per the germline V gene, CDR1 is LGHDT and CDR2 is YNNKEL (reference sequence). This CDR3 spans 12 amino acids. The V gene lost 1 base and the J gene lost 4 bases, with 5 bases spanning the gap. The CDR3 reads CASSQGPYEQYF. The CDR3 DNA follows: TGTGCCAGCAGCCAAGGTCCTTACGAGCAGTACTTC.

The rearrangement links TRBV2 to TRBJ2-2, with 8 bases fitting TRBD1. CDR3 size: 15 residues. V lost 7 bases to trimming and J lost 1 base; unmatched junction nucleotides: 5. The germline V gene has CDR1 SNHLY and CDR2 FYNNEI. CDR3 sequence (DNA): TGTGCCAGCAAGGTCGGGACAGGGAACACCGGGGAGCTGTTTTTT. Its protein product is CASKVGTGNTGELFF.

The gene calls are TRBV2 and TRBJ1-4; tentatively, D is TRBD1 (6 bases). With 8 bases removed from V and 12 bases from J, the gap between germline ends came to 22 bases. This CDR3 region has 14 residues. Germline CDR1 and CDR2: SNHLY and FYNNEI. This chain's CDR3 is CASGTGMAGGELFF. CDR3 nucleotide sequence: TGTGCCAGCGGCACAGGGATGGCGGGAGGGGAACTGTTTTTT.

The chain's CDR3 is CASSVASDTGELFF. The CDR3, as DNA: TGTGCCAGCAGCGTAGCGTCAGACACCGGGGAGCTGTTTTTT. The gene calls are TRBV9 and TRBJ2-2; the D is unclear. The CDR3 loop spans 14 amino acids. Trimming took 0 bases from V and 3 from J, leaving 6 bases between them. In germline, CDR1 is SGDLS, CDR2 YYNGEE.

V gene TRBV6-2 or TRBV6-3 combines with J gene TRBJ1-6; TRBD1 matches 8 bases. The CDR3 has 15 amino acids. In germline, CDR1 is MNHEY, CDR2 SVGEGT. Trimming cost V 5 bases and J 9 bases; bases outside gene matches: 9. CDR3 nucleotide sequence: TGTGCCAGCAGTGAGGGACAGGTCAACGTTTCACCCCTCCACTTT. Amino acids: CASSEGQVNVSPLHF.

The V and J genes are TRBV10-3 and TRBJ2-1; D is possibly TRBD2 (5 bases). Trimming cost V 8 bases and J 3 bases, with 11 bases left between them. The V gene's germline CDR1 is ENHRY and CDR2 SYGVKD. The CDR3 spans 13 residues. CDR3 amino acids: CAIRGGDYNEQFF. The CDR3 DNA is TGTGCCATCCGCGGAGGCGACTACAATGAGCAGTTCTTC.

This chain's CDR3 is CASSLAGQPSSGNTIYF. The CDR3, as DNA: TGCGCCAGCAGCTTGGCCGGACAGCCGAGCTCTGGAAACACCATATATTTT. The genes are TRBV5-1 and TRBJ1-3; possible D gene TRBD1, 6 bases. V dropped 0 bases and J dropped 0 bases, with 13 bases sitting between them. From germline, CDR1 is SGHRS and CDR2 YFSETQ. This CDR3 has 17 residues.

The J gene is TRBJ2-5, the V gene TRBV11-2, with 8 bases lining up with TRBD1. V dropped 5 bases and J dropped 6; count of bases not matched to a gene: 11. This CDR3 comprises 15 residues. The V gene's germline CDR1 is SGHAT and CDR2 FQNNGV. CDR3 in amino acids: CASSPITGGIKTQYF. CDR3 nucleotide sequence: TGTGCCAGCAGCCCGATCACAGGGGGAATTAAGACCCAGTACTTC.

The CDR3 loop reads CASKQREGSDTQYF. The CDR3 DNA reads as TGCGCCAGCAAACAGCGGGAGGGTTCAGATACGCAGTATTTT. This chain uses TRBV5-1 with TRBJ2-3, with TRBD2 matching 10 bases. The ends lost 6 bases at V and 4 bases at J; junction bases unmatched: 5. The CDR3 consists of 14 residues. Germline V gene data show CDR1 as SGHRS and CDR2 as YFSETQ.

This clone has only one observation. V usage is TRBV5-1 and J usage is TRBJ2-3, with TRBD1 matching 9 bases. J lost 1 base, V lost 7 bases, and 10 bases had no gene match. The CDR3 runs 16 residues. Germline-derived CDR1 and CDR2 are SGHRS and YFSETQ. The CDR3 region is CASGGQGKAGTDTQYF. As DNA, the CDR3 is TGCGCCAGCGGCGGACAGGGGAAGGCGGGCACAGATACGCAGTATTTT.

The chain is built from TRBV5-4 and TRBJ2-7; 8 bases agree with TRBD1. Trimming cost V 5 bases and J 6 bases; bases outside gene matches: 4. Germline CDR1 reads SGHNT; CDR2 reads YYREEE (reference sequence). CDR3 length: 12 amino acids. The CDR3 bases are TGTGCCAGCAGATTAACAGGGGGCGAGCAGTACTTC. Encoded protein: CASRLTGGEQYF.

The CDR3 sequence: CASSQSRTSYYEQYF. The CDR3 coding sequence is TGCGCCAGCAGCCAGTCAAGGACTAGCTACTACGAGCAGTACTTC. V usage is TRBV4-1 and J usage is TRBJ2-7; 8 bases fit TRBD2. V trimming: 3 bases; J trimming: 3 bases; junction bases outside the gene matches: 7. CDR1 MGHRA and CDR2 YSYEKL come from the germline V gene. This CDR3 has 15 residues.

Comments on this clone: The germline gene is not matched at one end of the junction; a read error may be the cause. The chain carries TRBV7-2 and TRBJ2-1, with 9 nucleotides matching TRBD2. This CDR3 contains 17 residues. Per germline, CDR1 SGHTA and CDR2 FQGNSA. In nucleotides, the CDR3 is TGTGCCAGCAGCTTGGCCGGCGGGGGGGCCTCCAACAATGAGCAGTTCTTC. Residues: CASSLAGGGASNNEQFF.